Listed below are T cell receptor beta chains from one sample, sequenced in a study of blood T cells in healthy people across ages. Each CDR3 protein gets one entry after TCRdb re-called the 5' RACE reads with MiXCR. The table has hundreds of thousands of distinct CDR3 sequences, roughly 53% seen once. Sequenced material: blood. The receptor source for this set is a man between 60 and 75 years old in good health. CDR3s include the opening cysteine and the closing phenylalanine or tryptophan. D genes are given only for firm matches. Size values are once, few and many counts, or a class for expanded clones, and some rows have none.

15 | TRBJ2-7 | few | TRBV7-2 | TRBD2 | TGTGCCAGCAGCCGACTAGCGGGGGATTCCTACGAGCAGTACTTC | CASSRLAGDSYEQYF
13 | TRBJ2-5 | few | TRBV5-1 | NA | TGTGCCAGCAGTTTCGGGACCAAAGAGACCCAGTACTTC | CASSFGTKETQYF
18 | TRBJ2-1 | NA | TRBV4-2 | NA | TGTGCCAGCAGCCAAATATCAGGTGGGGGGCTCGAGTACAATGAGCAGTTCTTC | CASSQISGGGLEYNEQFF
16 | TRBJ1-1 | NA | TRBV6-6 | NA | TGTGCCAGCATCGGGGGCAGGAGAGGGGGAACTACTGAAGCTTTCTTT | CASIGGRRGGTTEAFF
14 | TRBJ2-3 | NA | TRBV4-1 | NA | TGCGCCAGCAGCCAGTATCATCTGGCAGGTACGCAGTATTTT | CASSQYHLAGTQYF
16 | TRBJ2-5 | NA | TRBV27 | TRBD2 | TGTGCCAGCAGTTTATCGGCTAGCGGGGGCCAAGAGACCCAGTACTTC | CASSLSASGGQETQYF
13 | TRBJ2-7 | NA | TRBV12-3/TRBV12-4 | NA | TGTGCCAGCAGCTCCAGACTGAGTGGGCAGCAGTACTTC | CASSSRLSGQQYF
15 | TRBJ2-1 | NA | TRBV7-2 | NA | TGTGCCAGCAGCTTACAGGGGGGCCTCTACAATGAGCAGTTCTTC | CASSLQGGLYNEQFF
15 | TRBJ2-5 | NA | TRBV24-1 | NA | TGTGCCACCAGTGATTTGTTAGGGCACAACAATGAGCAGTACTTC | CATSDLLGHNNEQYF
14 | TRBJ1-5 | NA | TRBV20-1 | NA | TGCAGTGCTAGAGACAGGGGACTCCATCAGCCCCAGCATTTT | CSARDRGLHQPQHF
16 | TRBJ2-5 | few | TRBV6-5 | TRBD1 | TGTGCCAGCAGTACATCCCGGGACAGGGGGCGAGAGACCCAGTACTTC | CASSTSRDRGRETQYF
14 | TRBJ2-3 | few | TRBV20-1 | TRBD2 | TGCAGTGCTCCCGCTAGCGGGGGGGCGGATACGCAGTATTTT | CSAPASGGADTQYF
16 | TRBJ2-3 | NA | TRBV5-1 | NA | TGCGCCAGCAGCACAACCCCTCGACCAGCGAAAGATACGCAGTATTTT | CASSTTPRPAKDTQYF
17 | TRBJ1-2 | NA | TRBV2 | NA | TGTGCCAGCAGTGAAGGGTTGCCATGGGGGGAGTTGTATGGCTACACCTTC | CASSEGLPWGELYGYTF
15 | TRBJ1-2 | NA | TRBV3-1 | TRBD1 | TGTGCCAGCAGCCCCCCGGGACAGGGCTATAGCGGCTACACCTTC | CASSPPGQGYSGYTF
15 | TRBJ2-3 | few | TRBV10-1 | NA | TGCGCCAGCAGCCCCATGGGGACAAGCACAGATACGCAGTATTTT | CASSPMGTSTDTQYF
16 | TRBJ2-3 | once | TRBV12-3/TRBV12-4 | NA | TGTGCCAGCACTCCGTCGAGGGGCGGGCCCACAGATACGCAGTATTTT | CASTPSRGGPTDTQYF
15 | TRBJ2-5 | NA | TRBV15 | NA | TGTACCACCAGCATAGTGAAGGGGCCGCAAGAGACCCAGTACTTC | CTTSIVKGPQETQYF
14 | TRBJ2-7 | once | TRBV12-3/TRBV12-4 | NA | TGTGCCAGCAGTTTGAATGAGGGCCCCTTTAAGCAGTACTTC | CASSLNEGPFKQYF
18 | TRBJ2-7 | NA | TRBV21-1 | NA | TGTGCCAGCAGCAAAGAGAGGGCGTACAAGGGGCTCCTCTACGAGCAGTACTTC | CASSKERAYKGLLYEQYF
13 | TRBJ2-7 | NA | TRBV18 | NA | TGTGCCAGCTCACCAGGACCCCAGGTTGAGCAGTACTTC | CASSPGPQVEQYF
15 | TRBJ1-2 | few | TRBV6-5 | NA | TGTGCCAGCAGAAAGACAGGCCTCCGAAACTATGGCTACACCTTC | CASRKTGLRNYGYTF
15 | TRBJ2-5 | NA | TRBV20-1 | TRBD1 | TGCAGTGCTACGGCCCACACAGGGGGCGGGGAGACCCAGTACTTC | CSATAHTGGGETQYF
14 | TRBJ2-7 | NA | TRBV20-1 | NA | TGCAGTGCTAGAGATCAGGGAGATTTCTACGAGCAGTACTTC | CSARDQGDFYEQYF
14 | TRBJ1-1 | once | TRBV5-6 | NA | TGTGCCAGCAGCTTGGCCATGGGGGATAAGGAAGCTTTCTTT | CASSLAMGDKEAFF
14 | TRBJ2-1 | once | TRBV24-1 | NA | TGTGCCACCAGTGTGGGGGGGGCCTCTAGTGAGCAGTTCTTC | CATSVGGASSEQFF
15 | TRBJ2-3 | few | TRBV7-2 | TRBD2 | TGTGCCAGCAGGTCTGGACTAGAGAGCACAGATACGCAGTATTTT | CASRSGLESTDTQYF
14 | TRBJ1-2 | NA | TRBV6-5 | TRBD1 | TGTGCCAGCAGTGCGGACAGGCTGAACTATGGCTACACCTTC | CASSADRLNYGYTF
13 | TRBJ2-7 | NA | TRBV20-1 | NA | TGCAGTGCGTCTCGGACGTCTAGGTACGAGCAGTACTTC | CSASRTSRYEQYF
13 | TRBJ1-2 | NA | TRBV29-1 | TRBD1 | TGCAGCGTCGAACGGACAGGGTTCTCTGGCTACACCTTC | CSVERTGFSGYTF
16 | TRBJ1-1 | NA | TRBV7-2 | TRBD1 | TGTGCCAGCAGCTTAAAGTCAGGGGGCTTGAGCCCAGAAGCTTTCTTT | CASSLKSGGLSPEAFF
16 | TRBJ2-1 | NA | TRBV6-2/TRBV6-3 | TRBD2 | TGTGCCAGCAGTTACCGGCGCGGGGGCTCCTACAATGAGCAGTTCTTC | CASSYRRGGSYNEQFF
16 | TRBJ2-1 | few | TRBV5-1 | TRBD2 | TGCGCCAGCAGCCCCCTGGGGACTAGCGGGGTCAATGAGCAGTTCTTC | CASSPLGTSGVNEQFF
15 | TRBJ2-5 | NA | TRBV7-2 | NA | TGTGCCAGCAGCAAAGAAGCGTGGGGGCCGGAGACCCAGTACTTC | CASSKEAWGPETQYF
13 | TRBJ1-5 | NA | TRBV7-2 | NA | TGTGCCAGCAGCACACAGGGTTTTCAGCCCCAGCATTTT | CASSTQGFQPQHF
13 | TRBJ2-5 | NA | TRBV2 | NA | TGTGCCAGCAGTGATCGGCGGACTGGGACCCAGTACTTC | CASSDRRTGTQYF